Listed below are T cell receptor beta chains from one sample, sequenced in a study of blood T cell repertoires in COVID-19. Measured with immunoSEQ multiplex PCR; TCRdb has only the in-frame clones, and not every one. The table lists some 200,000 clones, roughly four fifths of them singletons. Sequencing was performed on peripheral blood. These receptors were collected from a woman at least 80 years old with COVID-19, enrolled during active disease. The CDR3 runs from the conserved cysteine through the conserved F or W. The order of the fields is J gene, clone size, D gene, V gene, CDR3 DNA, CDR3 protein. D genes are given only for firm matches. Clone size is stated in some rows and not others, as once, few, many or a class when expanded.

j_gene: TRBJ2-7; abundance: NA; d_gene: TRBD2; v_gene: TRBV27; CDR3nt: TGTGCCAGCAGACGTCTAGCGGGATCTTACGAGCAGTACTTC; CDR3aa: CASRRLAGSYEQYF
j_gene: TRBJ1-1; abundance: few; d_gene: NA; v_gene: TRBV7-2; CDR3nt: TGTGCCAGCAGCTTAGGCACAGTCACTGAAGCTTTCTTT; CDR3aa: CASSLGTVTEAFF
j_gene: TRBJ1-1; abundance: NA; d_gene: NA; v_gene: TRBV28; CDR3nt: TGTGCCAGCAGTCCAGAGGTGAACACTGAAGCTTTCTTT; CDR3aa: CASSPEVNTEAFF
j_gene: TRBJ2-7; abundance: few; d_gene: TRBD1; v_gene: TRBV9; CDR3nt: TGTGCCAGCAGCCCGCGTGGGACAGGGGGTCCCGAGCAGTACTTC; CDR3aa: CASSPRGTGGPEQYF
j_gene: TRBJ1-6; abundance: NA; d_gene: NA; v_gene: TRBV5-1; CDR3nt: TGCGCCAGCAGCTTGGAGTATCCGGCAGGGCGTAATTCACCCCTCCACTTT; CDR3aa: CASSLEYPAGRNSPLHF
j_gene: TRBJ2-1; abundance: NA; d_gene: NA; v_gene: TRBV5-1; CDR3nt: TGCGCCAGCAGGGGCTCTTACAATGAGCAGTTCTTC; CDR3aa: CASRGSYNEQFF
j_gene: TRBJ1-2; abundance: few; d_gene: NA; v_gene: TRBV14; CDR3nt: TGTGCCAGCAGCCAAGCTCCAGATTTCTATGGCTACACCTTC; CDR3aa: CASSQAPDFYGYTF
j_gene: TRBJ1-2; abundance: NA; d_gene: TRBD1; v_gene: TRBV7-2; CDR3nt: TGTGCCAGCAGCTTAGGGGGGGACAGGGGCAGCTACACCTTC; CDR3aa: CASSLGGDRGSYTF
j_gene: TRBJ1-6; abundance: NA; d_gene: TRBD1; v_gene: TRBV5-4; CDR3nt: TGTGCCAGCAGCTTGGTGGGACAGTCTAATTCACCCCTCCACTTT; CDR3aa: CASSLVGQSNSPLHF
j_gene: TRBJ2-3; abundance: NA; d_gene: TRBD2; v_gene: TRBV5-1; CDR3nt: TGCGCCAGCAGCTTGATCCTACTAGCGGGAGGGACAGATACGCAGTATTTT; CDR3aa: CASSLILLAGGTDTQYF
j_gene: TRBJ2-7; abundance: NA; d_gene: NA; v_gene: TRBV10-3; CDR3nt: TGTGCCATCAGTCCAGGGTCGACCGAGCAGTACTTC; CDR3aa: CAISPGSTEQYF
j_gene: TRBJ2-5; abundance: NA; d_gene: NA; v_gene: TRBV3-1/TRBV3-2; CDR3nt: TGTGCCAGCAGCCCCCATTTAGGGGGGGGGCCCCTCGAGGAGACCCAGTACTTC; CDR3aa: CASSPHLGGGPLEETQYF
j_gene: TRBJ2-7; abundance: NA; d_gene: TRBD1; v_gene: TRBV5-1; CDR3nt: TGCGCCAGCAGCATGGGACAGGGCGGCGAGCAGTACTTC; CDR3aa: CASSMGQGGEQYF
j_gene: TRBJ2-7; abundance: NA; d_gene: NA; v_gene: TRBV19; CDR3nt: TGTGCCAGTAGTATCTTCTACAGCTCCTACGAGCAGTACTTC; CDR3aa: CASSIFYSSYEQYF
j_gene: TRBJ2-1; abundance: once; d_gene: NA; v_gene: TRBV6-5; CDR3nt: TGTGCCAGCAGTTACTCGTCCAGGGGTGAGCAGTTCTTC; CDR3aa: CASSYSSRGEQFF
j_gene: TRBJ1-1; abundance: once; d_gene: NA; v_gene: TRBV9; CDR3nt: TGTGCCAGCAGCGTGACAGGGAACACTGAAGCTTTCTTT; CDR3aa: CASSVTGNTEAFF
j_gene: TRBJ1-1; abundance: NA; d_gene: NA; v_gene: TRBV11-3; CDR3nt: TGTGCCAGCCAGACAAGGATGAACACTGAAGCTTTCTTT; CDR3aa: CASQTRMNTEAFF
j_gene: TRBJ2-5; abundance: NA; d_gene: TRBD1; v_gene: TRBV19; CDR3nt: TGTGCCAGCAGGGGGTCGGAGACCCAGTACTTC; CDR3aa: CASRGSETQYF
j_gene: TRBJ2-7; abundance: NA; d_gene: TRBD1; v_gene: TRBV5-1; CDR3nt: TGCGCCAGCAGCTTAAGTCTCGGACAGGCAGCCTACGAGCAGTACTTC; CDR3aa: CASSLSLGQAAYEQYF
j_gene: TRBJ2-7; abundance: NA; d_gene: NA; v_gene: TRBV5-5; CDR3nt: TGTGCCAGCAGCTTGACTGCAGGCTCCTACGAGCAGTACTTC; CDR3aa: CASSLTAGSYEQYF
j_gene: TRBJ1-2; abundance: few; d_gene: TRBD1; v_gene: TRBV4-2; CDR3nt: TGTGCCAGCAGCCAAGCGGGACAGCGTCTTTATGGCTACACCTTC; CDR3aa: CASSQAGQRLYGYTF
j_gene: TRBJ1-1; abundance: few; d_gene: NA; v_gene: TRBV5-1; CDR3nt: TGCGCCAGCAGCTTGGGATCTTCTCGGGGATTACACACTGAAGCTTTCTTT; CDR3aa: CASSLGSSRGLHTEAFF
j_gene: TRBJ2-7; abundance: NA; d_gene: TRBD2; v_gene: TRBV7-9; CDR3nt: TGTGCCAGCAGCTTATTACGGGAGGCGGCGGGGGAGCAGTACTTC; CDR3aa: CASSLLREAAGEQYF
j_gene: TRBJ1-1; abundance: NA; d_gene: NA; v_gene: TRBV11-3; CDR3nt: TGTGCCAGCAGCTTAGGGGGCTGTGAAGCTTTCTTT; CDR3aa: CASSLGGCEAFF
j_gene: TRBJ1-5; abundance: few; d_gene: NA; v_gene: TRBV28; CDR3nt: TGTGCCAGCAGTTTCACAGGGAGCCGCGGCAATCAGCCCCAGCATTTT; CDR3aa: CASSFTGSRGNQPQHF
j_gene: TRBJ1-3; abundance: NA; d_gene: NA; v_gene: TRBV2; CDR3nt: TGTGCCAGCACCGCGAGGAGGGGAAACACCATATATTTT; CDR3aa: CASTARRGNTIYF
j_gene: TRBJ1-2; abundance: NA; d_gene: TRBD1; v_gene: TRBV19; CDR3nt: TGTGCCAGTAGTACGTCCCGGACAGGGACTCGCGGCTACACCTTC; CDR3aa: CASSTSRTGTRGYTF
j_gene: TRBJ1-6; abundance: NA; d_gene: TRBD1; v_gene: TRBV7-2; CDR3nt: TGTGCCAGCAGCGACGGGACAGCCTTTTATTCACCCCTCCACTTT; CDR3aa: CASSDGTAFYSPLHF